Listed below are T cell receptor beta chains from one sample, sequenced in a study of cytomegalovirus exposure and HLA in healthy donors. Here immunoSEQ multiplex PCR was the method, and the copy in TCRdb shows in-frame clones only, minus some. The sample lists some 130,000 clones, around 76% occurring once. The source material was PBMCs. The receptors shown here come from a male donor in good health and CMV-seronegative. Each CDR3 is given with its conserved first and last residue. D genes are given only for firm matches. Some rows have no size entry. The others give once, few or many, or a class for an expanded clone.

>TRBV27|TRBD1|NA|TRBJ1-2
CASSSGQGLSHTVGYTF
TGTGCCAGCAGCTCGGGACAGGGGCTATCCCACACGGTTGGCTACACCTTC
>TRBV27|NA|NA|TRBJ2-7
CASSLGQTYEQYF
TGTGCCAGCAGTTTGGGGCAGACCTACGAGCAGTACTTC
>TRBV19|TRBD2|NA|TRBJ2-1
CASSVQGLAGAEQFF
TGTGCCAGTAGTGTCCAGGGACTAGCGGGGGCTGAGCAGTTCTTC
>TRBV18|NA|NA|TRBJ2-1
CASSPADEQFF
TGTGCCAGCTCACCAGCAGATGAGCAGTTCTTC
>TRBV30|NA|NA|TRBJ2-7
CAWSGGGDSYEQYF
TGTGCCTGGAGTGGGGGGGGCGACTCCTACGAGCAGTACTTC
>TRBV11-2|TRBD1|NA|TRBJ1-4
CASSQGPGQENEKLFF
TGTGCCAGCAGCCAGGGACCGGGACAGGAAAATGAAAAACTGTTTTTT
>TRBV7-9|TRBD1|NA|TRBJ1-2
CASSSTQGADGYTF
TGTGCCAGCAGCTCGACACAGGGGGCTGATGGCTACACCTTC
>TRBV7-9|NA|once|TRBJ1-1
CSSSLRGTEAFF
TGTTCCAGCAGCTTACGAGGGACTGAAGCTTTCTTT
>TRBV25-1|TRBD1|NA|TRBJ1-4
CASSVGGDEKLFF
TGTGCCAGCAGTGTAGGGGGCGATGAAAAACTGTTTTTT
>TRBV28|TRBD2|NA|TRBJ2-7
CASSFPTGTSGRGIYEQYF
TGTGCCAGCAGTTTCCCGACCGGGACTAGCGGGAGAGGGATCTACGAGCAGTACTTC
>TRBV11-1|NA|NA|TRBJ2-7
CASSSGLPQDTEQYF
TGTGCCAGCAGCAGCGGACTACCTCAAGATACTGAGCAGTACTTC
>TRBV6-6|NA|once|TRBJ1-5
CASSLLRGGGNQPQHF
TGTGCCAGCAGTCTTCTTCGGGGCGGGGGCAATCAGCCCCAGCATTTT
>TRBV9|TRBD2|once|TRBJ2-1
CASGGLAQFF
TGTGCCAGCGGTGGACTAGCGCAGTTCTTC
>TRBV2|NA|few|TRBJ2-1
CASSEPQGSINNEQFF
TGTGCCAGCAGTGAACCGCAGGGGTCGATTAACAATGAGCAGTTCTTC
>TRBV5-1|NA|NA|TRBJ2-7
CASSLGQGFVEQYF
TGCGCCAGCAGCTTAGGGCAGGGGTTCGTCGAGCAGTACTTC
>TRBV5-1|TRBD1|NA|TRBJ2-7
CASSTFSPDRGLVHEQYF
TGCGCCAGCAGTACATTTTCTCCCGACAGGGGGCTAGTCCACGAGCAGTACTTC
>TRBV7-9|TRBD1|few|TRBJ2-3
CASSFGTDTDTQYF
TGTGCCAGCAGCTTTGGGACAGACACAGATACGCAGTATTTT
>TRBV7-9|TRBD1|NA|TRBJ2-7
CASSLWTGDDEQYF
TGTGCCAGCAGCCTATGGACAGGTGACGACGAGCAGTACTTC
>TRBV28|NA|NA|TRBJ2-3
CASSSAGTAGTDTQYF
TGTGCCAGCAGTTCCGCGGGCACCGCGGGTACAGATACGCAGTATTTT
>TRBV27|TRBD2|NA|TRBJ2-7
CASGLAGGRGEQYF
TGTGCCAGCGGACTAGCGGGGGGCCGGGGCGAGCAGTACTTC
>TRBV6-4|TRBD1|NA|TRBJ1-2
CASSRTGNYGYTF
TGTGCCAGCAGTCGGACAGGGAACTATGGCTACACCTTC
>TRBV19|TRBD1|NA|TRBJ1-4
CASSMPFRQGPIWMGEKLFF
TGTGCCAGTAGTATGCCTTTCCGACAGGGCCCCATATGGATGGGAGAAAAACTGTTTTTT
>TRBV6-5|NA|NA|TRBJ2-2
CASSYASLADTGELFF
TGTGCCAGCAGTTACGCGTCTCTTGCGGACACCGGGGAGCTGTTTTTT
>TRBV4-3|TRBD2|few|TRBJ2-3
CASSQVKSGSTDTQYF
TGCGCCAGCAGCCAAGTTAAAAGCGGGAGTACAGATACGCAGTATTTT
>TRBV4-3|TRBD2|NA|TRBJ2-1
CASSPKSPWGGEFYNEQFF
TGCGCCAGCAGCCCGAAAAGCCCCTGGGGGGGAGAATTCTACAATGAGCAGTTCTTC
>TRBV6-5|TRBD1|NA|TRBJ1-1
CASSYLTGGSTEAFF
TGTGCCAGCAGTTACTTAACAGGGGGTAGTACTGAAGCTTTCTTT
>TRBV28|NA|NA|TRBJ1-2
CASSSWGEDGYTF
TGTGCCAGCAGCTCCTGGGGGGAGGATGGCTACACCTTC
>TRBV15|TRBD2|NA|TRBJ2-1
CATSRGLAVSSYNEQFF
TGTGCCACCAGCCGCGGACTAGCGGTTAGCTCCTACAATGAGCAGTTCTTC
>TRBV27|TRBD2|once|TRBJ2-5
CASSLSIFSRGAQPYQETQYF
TGTGCCAGCAGTTTATCGATTTTCTCGCGGGGGGCCCAACCGTACCAAGAGACCCAGTACTTC
>TRBV29-1|NA|once|TRBJ2-3
CSAGLTGTDTQYF
TGCAGCGCCGGCCTGACAGGCACAGATACGCAGTATTTT
>TRBV7-2|NA|NA|TRBJ1-6
CASSLAGAVHSPLHF
TGTGCCAGCAGCTTAGCGGGGGCGGTTCATTCACCCCTCCACTTT
>TRBV5-1|TRBD2|NA|TRBJ2-1
CASSLGLRGLVANEQFF
TGCGCCAGCAGCTTGGGGCTCAGGGGACTAGTGGCAAATGAGCAGTTCTTC
>TRBV30|NA|NA|TRBJ1-2
CAWSVDSPFNGYTF
TGTGCCTGGAGTGTAGACAGCCCCTTTAATGGCTACACCTTC
>TRBV9|NA|NA|TRBJ1-2
CASSVSGTTIYGYTF
TGTGCCAGCAGCGTCAGCGGGACAACGATCTATGGCTACACCTTC
>TRBV5-6|TRBD1|NA|TRBJ1-4
CASSLAGGAKKLFF
TGTGCCAGCAGCTTGGCAGGGGGCGCGAAAAAACTGTTTTTT
>TRBV13|TRBD2|NA|TRBJ2-1
CASSEGLATGGILWNEQFF
TGTGCCAGCAGCGAGGGACTAGCGACCGGGGGTATCCTGTGGAATGAGCAGTTCTTC
>TRBV18|NA|NA|TRBJ2-1
CASSPGQGSNNEQFF
TGTGCCAGCTCACCGGGCCAGGGGAGTAACAATGAGCAGTTCTTC
>TRBV19|TRBD1|NA|TRBJ1-1
CASSSRQGGDTEAFF
TGTGCCAGTAGTTCACGACAGGGAGGTGACACTGAAGCTTTCTTT